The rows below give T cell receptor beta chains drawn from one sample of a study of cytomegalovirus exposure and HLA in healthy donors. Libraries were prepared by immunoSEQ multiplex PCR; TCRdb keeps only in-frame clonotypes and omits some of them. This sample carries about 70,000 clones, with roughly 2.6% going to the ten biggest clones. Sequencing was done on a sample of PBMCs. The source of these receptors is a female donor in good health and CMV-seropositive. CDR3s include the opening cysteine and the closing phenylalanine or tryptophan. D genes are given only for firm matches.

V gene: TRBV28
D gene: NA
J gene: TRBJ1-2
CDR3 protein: CASSLGREDYGYTF

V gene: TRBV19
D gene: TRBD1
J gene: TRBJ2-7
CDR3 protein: CASSEGQYYEQYF

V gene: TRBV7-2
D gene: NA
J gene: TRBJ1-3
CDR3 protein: CASSLVGAAENTIYF

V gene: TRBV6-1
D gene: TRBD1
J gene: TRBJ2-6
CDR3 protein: CASSDHRGAGANVLTF

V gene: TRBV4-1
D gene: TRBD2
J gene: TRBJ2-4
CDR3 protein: CASSQDRDYRNIQYF

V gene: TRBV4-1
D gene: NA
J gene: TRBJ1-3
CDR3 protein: CASSQPVAGSGNTIYF

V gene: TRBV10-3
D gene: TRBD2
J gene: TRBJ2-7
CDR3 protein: CAAQTLAGGYEQYF

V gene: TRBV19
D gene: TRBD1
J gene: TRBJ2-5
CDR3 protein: CASSPGQQETQYF

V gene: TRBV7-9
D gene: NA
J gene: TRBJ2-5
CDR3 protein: CASSPFQETQYF

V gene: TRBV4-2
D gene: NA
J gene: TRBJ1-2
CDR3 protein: CASSQGSGLPAYGYTF

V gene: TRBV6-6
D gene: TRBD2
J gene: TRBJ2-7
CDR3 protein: CASSHLRAGVNEQYF